This T cell receptor beta chain was obtained from a study of control samples from healthy donors and cancer patients. Libraries were prepared by immunoSEQ multiplex PCR; TCRdb keeps only in-frame clonotypes and omits some of them. This table holds more than 25,000 clones, 91% found once. The CDR3 length is 16 residues. With 4 bases clipped from V and 4 bases from J, the junction kept 8 bases outside the gene matches. CDR1 and CDR2 (germline): SGHTA, FQGNSA. Sequencing was done on a sample of PBMCs. The chain couples TRBV7-2 to TRBJ2-5; 11 nucleotides line up with TRBD2. The TCR comes from a man aged 50 or older with lung cancer. The CDR3 spells CASSSQSGTSGETQYF. CDR3 DNA: TGTGCCAGCAGCTCTCAATCCGGGACTAGCGGAGAGACCCAGTACTTC.